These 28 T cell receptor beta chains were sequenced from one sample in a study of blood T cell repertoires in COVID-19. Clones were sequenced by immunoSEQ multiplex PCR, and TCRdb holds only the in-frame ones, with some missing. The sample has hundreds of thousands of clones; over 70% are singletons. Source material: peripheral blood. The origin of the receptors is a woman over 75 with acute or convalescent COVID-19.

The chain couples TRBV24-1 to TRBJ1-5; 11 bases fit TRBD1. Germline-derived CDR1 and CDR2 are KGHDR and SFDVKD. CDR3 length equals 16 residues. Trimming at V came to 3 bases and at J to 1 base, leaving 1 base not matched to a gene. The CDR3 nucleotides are TGTGCCACCAGTGATGGACAGGGGGCGAGCAATCAGCCCCAGCATTTT. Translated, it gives CATSDGQGASNQPQHF.

The CDR3 region has the DNA TGTGCCAGCAGTGAAAAGACAGGGGGAAACACCATATATTTT. Translated, it gives CASSEKTGGNTIYF. The chain joins TRBV6-1 to TRBJ1-3, with 7 bases matching TRBD1. The CDR3 spans 14 residues. Per germline, CDR1 MNHNS and CDR2 SASEGT. V shed 2 bases and J 4 bases; nucleotides not matched to a gene: 2.

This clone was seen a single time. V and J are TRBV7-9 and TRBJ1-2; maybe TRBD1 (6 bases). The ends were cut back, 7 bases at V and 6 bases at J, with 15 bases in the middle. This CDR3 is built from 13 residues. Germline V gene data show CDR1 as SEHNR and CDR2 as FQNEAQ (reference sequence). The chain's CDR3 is CASTVTGEHGYTF. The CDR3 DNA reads TGTGCCAGCACCGTGACAGGAGAACATGGCTACACCTTC.

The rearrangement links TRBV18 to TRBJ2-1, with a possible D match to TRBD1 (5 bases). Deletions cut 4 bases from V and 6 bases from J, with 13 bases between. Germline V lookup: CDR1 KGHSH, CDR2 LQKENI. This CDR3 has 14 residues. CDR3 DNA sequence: TGTGCCAGCTCACGGGTTATTGGGGCCAATGAGCAGTTCTTC. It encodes CASSRVIGANEQFF.

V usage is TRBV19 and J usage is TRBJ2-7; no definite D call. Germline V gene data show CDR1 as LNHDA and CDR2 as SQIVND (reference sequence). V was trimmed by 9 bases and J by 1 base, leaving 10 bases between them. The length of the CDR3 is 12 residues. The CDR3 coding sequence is TGTGCCAGCAGCGCACGTTCCTACGAGCAGTACTTC. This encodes CASSARSYEQYF.

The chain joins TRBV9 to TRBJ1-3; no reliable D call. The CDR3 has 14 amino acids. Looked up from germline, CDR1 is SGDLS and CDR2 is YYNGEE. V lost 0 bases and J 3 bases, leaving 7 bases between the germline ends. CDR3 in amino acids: CASSVAPIGNTIYF. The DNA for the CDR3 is TGTGCCAGCAGCGTAGCCCCCATTGGAAACACCATATATTTT.

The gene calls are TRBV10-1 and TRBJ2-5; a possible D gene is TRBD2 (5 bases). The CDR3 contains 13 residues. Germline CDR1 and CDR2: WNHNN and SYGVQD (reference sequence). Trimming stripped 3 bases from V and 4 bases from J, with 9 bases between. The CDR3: CASSDGLLETQYF. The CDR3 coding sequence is TGCGCCAGCAGTGATGGACTTCTAGAGACCCAGTACTTC.

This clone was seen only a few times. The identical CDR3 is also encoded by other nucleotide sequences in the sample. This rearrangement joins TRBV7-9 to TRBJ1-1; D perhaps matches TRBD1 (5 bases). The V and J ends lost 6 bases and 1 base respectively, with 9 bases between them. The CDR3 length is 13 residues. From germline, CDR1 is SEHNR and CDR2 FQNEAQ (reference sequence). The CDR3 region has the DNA TGTGCCAGCAGGCCGCAGGGGAACACTGAAGCTTTCTTT. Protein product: CASRPQGNTEAFF.

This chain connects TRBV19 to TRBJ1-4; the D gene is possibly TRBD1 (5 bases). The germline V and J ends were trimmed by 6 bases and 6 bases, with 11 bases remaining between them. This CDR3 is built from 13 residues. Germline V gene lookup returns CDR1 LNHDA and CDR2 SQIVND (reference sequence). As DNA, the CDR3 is TGTGCCAGTAGGTGGACGGGGGATGAAAAACTGTTTTTT. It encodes CASRWTGDEKLFF. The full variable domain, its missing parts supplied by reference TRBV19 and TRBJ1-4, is DGGITQSPKYLFRKEGQNVTLSCEQNLNHDAMYWYRQDPGQGLRLIYYSQIVNDFQKGDIAEGYSVSREKKESFPLTVTSAQKNPTAFYLCASRWTGDEKLFFGSGTQLSVL.

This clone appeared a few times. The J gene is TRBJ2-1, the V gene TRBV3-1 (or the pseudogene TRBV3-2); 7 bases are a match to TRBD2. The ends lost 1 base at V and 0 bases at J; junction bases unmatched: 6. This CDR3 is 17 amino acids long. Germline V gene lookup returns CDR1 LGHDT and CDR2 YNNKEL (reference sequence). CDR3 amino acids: CASSQVLAISSYNEQFF. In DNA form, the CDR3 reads TGTGCCAGCAGCCAAGTACTAGCGATTAGCTCCTACAATGAGCAGTTCTTC.

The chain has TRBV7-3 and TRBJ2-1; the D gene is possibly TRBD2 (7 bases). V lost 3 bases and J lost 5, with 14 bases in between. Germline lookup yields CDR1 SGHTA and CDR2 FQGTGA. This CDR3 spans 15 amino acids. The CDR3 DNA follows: TGTGCCAGCAGCTTGAGGTGGGAGGGGGACAATGAGCAGTTCTTC. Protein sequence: CASSLRWEGDNEQFF.

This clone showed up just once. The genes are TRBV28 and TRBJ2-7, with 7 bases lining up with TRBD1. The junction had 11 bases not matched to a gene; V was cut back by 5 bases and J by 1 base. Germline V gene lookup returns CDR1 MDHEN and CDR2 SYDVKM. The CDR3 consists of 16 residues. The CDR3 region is CASSPQGTARSYEQYF. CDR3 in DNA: TGTGCCAGCAGTCCCCAAGGGACAGCGCGGTCCTACGAGCAGTACTTC. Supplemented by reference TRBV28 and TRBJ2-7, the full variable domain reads DVKVTQSSRYLVKRTGEKVFLECVQDMDHENMFWYRQDPGLGLRLIYFSYDVKMKEKGDIPEGYSVSREKKERFSLILESASTNQTSMYLCASSPQGTARSYEQYFGPGTRLTVT.

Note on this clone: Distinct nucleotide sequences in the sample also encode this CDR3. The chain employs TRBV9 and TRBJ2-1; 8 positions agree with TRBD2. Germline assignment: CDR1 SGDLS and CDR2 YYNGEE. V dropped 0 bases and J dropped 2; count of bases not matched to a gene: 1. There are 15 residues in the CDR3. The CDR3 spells CASSVAGGPYNEQFF. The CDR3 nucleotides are TGTGCCAGCAGCGTAGCGGGAGGGCCCTACAATGAGCAGTTCTTC. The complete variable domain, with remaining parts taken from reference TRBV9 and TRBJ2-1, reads DSGVTQTPKHLITATGQRVTLRCSPRSGDLSVYWYQQSLDQGLQFLIQYYNGEERAKGNILERFSAQQFPDLHSELNLSSLELGDSALYFCASSVAGGPYNEQFFGPGTRLTVL.

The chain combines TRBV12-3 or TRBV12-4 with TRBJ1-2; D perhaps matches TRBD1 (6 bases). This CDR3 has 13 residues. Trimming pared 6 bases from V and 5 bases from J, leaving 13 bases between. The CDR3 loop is CASSKDRFYGYTF. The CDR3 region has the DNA TGTGCCAGCAGCAAAGACAGGTTTTATGGCTACACCTTC.

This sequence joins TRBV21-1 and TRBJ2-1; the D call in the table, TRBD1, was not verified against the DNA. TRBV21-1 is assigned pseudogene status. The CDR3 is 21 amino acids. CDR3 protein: CASSTHLQWTGGRRAHNEQFF. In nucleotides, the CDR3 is TGTGCCAGCAGCACCCATTTACAGTGGACAGGGGGCCGCCGTGCCCACAATGAGCAGTTCTTC.

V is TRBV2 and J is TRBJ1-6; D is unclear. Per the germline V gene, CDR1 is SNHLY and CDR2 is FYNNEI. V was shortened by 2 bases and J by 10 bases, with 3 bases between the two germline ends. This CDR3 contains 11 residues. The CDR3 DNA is TGTGCCAGCAGTGAACAGTCACCCCTCCACTTT. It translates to CASSEQSPLHF.

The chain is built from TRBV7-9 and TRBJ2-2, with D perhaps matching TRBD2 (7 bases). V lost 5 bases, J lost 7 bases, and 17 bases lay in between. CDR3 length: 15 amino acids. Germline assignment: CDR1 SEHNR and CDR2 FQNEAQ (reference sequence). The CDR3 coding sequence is TGTGCCAGCAGCCCCCTGGCGGGGGCGGTCGGGGAGCTGTTTTTT. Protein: CASSPLAGAVGELFF.

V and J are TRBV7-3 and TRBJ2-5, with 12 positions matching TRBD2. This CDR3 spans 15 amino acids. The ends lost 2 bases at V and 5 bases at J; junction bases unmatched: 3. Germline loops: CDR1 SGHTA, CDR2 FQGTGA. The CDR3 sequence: CASSLGLAGGETQYF. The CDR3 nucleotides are TGTGCCAGCAGCTTAGGGCTAGCGGGAGGGGAGACCCAGTACTTC.

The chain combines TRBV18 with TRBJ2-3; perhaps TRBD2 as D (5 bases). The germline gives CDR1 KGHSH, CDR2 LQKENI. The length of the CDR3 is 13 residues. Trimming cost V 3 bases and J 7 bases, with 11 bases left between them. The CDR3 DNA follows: TGTGCCAGCTCACCGTCGACTACAAATACGCAGTATTTT. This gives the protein CASSPSTTNTQYF.

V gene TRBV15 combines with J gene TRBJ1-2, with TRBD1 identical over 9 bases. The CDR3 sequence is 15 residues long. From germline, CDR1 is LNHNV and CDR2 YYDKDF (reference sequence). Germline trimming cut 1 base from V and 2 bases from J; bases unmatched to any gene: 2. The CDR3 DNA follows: TGTGCCACCAGCAGAGTAACAGGGGGCAACTATGGCTACACCTTC. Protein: CATSRVTGGNYGYTF.

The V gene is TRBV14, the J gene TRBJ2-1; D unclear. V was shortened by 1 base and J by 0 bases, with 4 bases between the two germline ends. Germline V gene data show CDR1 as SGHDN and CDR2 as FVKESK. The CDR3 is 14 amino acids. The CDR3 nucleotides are TGTGCCAGCAGCCAAGGCGTCTCCTACAATGAGCAGTTCTTC. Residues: CASSQGVSYNEQFF.

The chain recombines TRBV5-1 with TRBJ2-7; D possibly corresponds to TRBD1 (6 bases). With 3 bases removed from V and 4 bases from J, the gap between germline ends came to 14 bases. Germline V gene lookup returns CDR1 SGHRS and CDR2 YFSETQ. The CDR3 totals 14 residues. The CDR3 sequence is CASSWGPQGYEQYF. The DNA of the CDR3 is TGCGCCAGCAGCTGGGGGCCTCAGGGGTACGAGCAGTACTTC. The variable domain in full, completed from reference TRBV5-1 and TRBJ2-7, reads KAGVTQTPRYLIKTRGQQVTLSCSPISGHRSVSWYQQTPGQGLQFLFEYFSETQRNKGNFPGRFSGRQFSNSRSEMNVSTLELGDSALYLCASSWGPQGYEQYFGPGTRLTVT.

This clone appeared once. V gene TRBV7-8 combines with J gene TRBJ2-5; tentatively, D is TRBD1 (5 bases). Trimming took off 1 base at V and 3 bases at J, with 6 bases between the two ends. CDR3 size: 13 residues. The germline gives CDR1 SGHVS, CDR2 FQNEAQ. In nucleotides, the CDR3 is TGTGCCAGCAGCTTAGGACAGAAAGAGACCCAGTACTTC. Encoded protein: CASSLGQKETQYF. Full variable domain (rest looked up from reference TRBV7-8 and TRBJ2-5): GAGVSQSPRYKVAKRGQDVALRCDPISGHVSLFWYQQALGQGPEFLTYFQNEAQLDKSGLPSDRFFAERPEGSVSTLKIQRTQQEDSAVYLCASSLGQKETQYFGPGTRLLVL.

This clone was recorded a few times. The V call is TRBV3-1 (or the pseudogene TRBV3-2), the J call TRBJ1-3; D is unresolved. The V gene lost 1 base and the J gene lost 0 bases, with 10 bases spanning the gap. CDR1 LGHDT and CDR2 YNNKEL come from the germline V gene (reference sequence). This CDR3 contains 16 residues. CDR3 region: CASSQGAGYSGNTIYF. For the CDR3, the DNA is TGTGCCAGCAGCCAAGGGGCGGGCTACTCTGGAAACACCATATATTTT.

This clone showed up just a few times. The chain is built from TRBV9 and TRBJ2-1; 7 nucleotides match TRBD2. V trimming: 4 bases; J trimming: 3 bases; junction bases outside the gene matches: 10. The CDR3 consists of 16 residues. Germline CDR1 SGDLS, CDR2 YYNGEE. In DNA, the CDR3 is TGTGCCAGCAGCCTAACGGGGCGGGGGAGCTACAATGAGCAGTTCTTC. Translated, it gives CASSLTGRGSYNEQFF.

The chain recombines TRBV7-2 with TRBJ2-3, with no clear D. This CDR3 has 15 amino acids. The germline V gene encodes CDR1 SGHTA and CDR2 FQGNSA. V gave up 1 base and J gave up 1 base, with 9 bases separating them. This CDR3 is CASSLVGSGTDTQYF. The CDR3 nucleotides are TGTGCCAGCAGCTTAGTTGGTTCGGGCACAGATACGCAGTATTTT.

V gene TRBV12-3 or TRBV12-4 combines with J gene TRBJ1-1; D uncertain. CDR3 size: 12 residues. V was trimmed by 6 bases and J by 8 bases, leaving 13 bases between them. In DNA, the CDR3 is TGTGCCAGCAGGGAGGGCAGTACCGAAGCTTTCTTT. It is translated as CASREGSTEAFF.

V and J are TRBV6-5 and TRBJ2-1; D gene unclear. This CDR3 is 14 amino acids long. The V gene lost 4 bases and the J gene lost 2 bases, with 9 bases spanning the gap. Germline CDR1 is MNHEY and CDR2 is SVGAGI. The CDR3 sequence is CASSSSSTYNEQFF. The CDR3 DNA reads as TGTGCCAGCAGTTCTTCAAGCACCTACAATGAGCAGTTCTTC.